Presented here are 16 T cell receptor beta chains from one specimen sequenced in a study of vaccination effects on CD4 cells after COVID-19. After expansion with viral peptide pools in the ViraFEST assay, antigen-specific CD4+ T cells were sequenced. Subsequent to 10 days of culture, CD4+ T cells were isolated. This person caught SARS-CoV-2 sometime from March to December 2020, and PCR testing confirmed the infection. No antigen has been identified for these receptors. The repertoire was sequenced with immunoSEQ multiplex PCR; TCRdb's copy has only in-frame clones and lacks some. The data show about 45,000 clones, around 72% seen once. The sample here was CD4+ T cells from PBMCs cultured with a peptide pool, taken before COVID-19 vaccination. These receptors were taken from a human donor who had a prior SARS-CoV-2 infection.

The chain has TRBV29-1 and TRBJ2-1, with 7 bases identical to TRBD2. CDR1 and CDR2 (germline): SQVTM, ANQGSEA. V dropped 6 bases and J dropped 0; count of bases not matched to a gene: 8. There are 15 residues in the CDR3. The CDR3 spells CSVRGYGSSYNEQFF. In nucleotides, the CDR3 is TGCAGCGTGCGGGGGTACGGGTCCTCCTACAATGAGCAGTTCTTC.

Comment on this clone: At one end, the junction sequence differs from germline, possibly due to a read error. V usage is TRBV7-7 and J usage is TRBJ2-5; D possibly corresponds to TRBD1 (5 bases). The CDR3 runs 15 residues. The V gene's germline CDR1 is SSHAT and CDR2 FNYEAQ (reference sequence). DNA for the CDR3: TGTGCTAGCAGCTTTACTTTCCCAGCAGGGGAGACCCAGTACTTC. It encodes CASSFTFPAGETQYF.

The chain couples TRBV15 to TRBJ2-7; tentative D call: TRBD1 (6 bases). V lost 3 bases and J 3 bases, leaving 12 bases between the germline ends. Per the germline V gene, CDR1 is LNHNV and CDR2 is YYDKDF (reference sequence). This CDR3 has 14 residues. The chain's CDR3 is CATSRERGNYEQYF. The CDR3 DNA sequence: TGTGCCACCAGCAGGGAAAGGGGGAACTACGAGCAGTACTTC.

The sample holds one count of this clone. This CDR3 reads CASSSWGAGEQYF. The DNA of the CDR3 is TGTGCCAGCAGTTCATGGGGGGCAGGCGAGCAGTACTTC. The V call is TRBV6-2 or TRBV6-3, the J call TRBJ2-7; D is possibly TRBD1 or TRBD2 (6 bases each). V gave up 4 bases and J gave up 6 bases, with 13 bases separating them. The CDR3 has 13 residues. The germline gives CDR1 MNHEY, CDR2 SVGEGT.

V usage is TRBV5-1 and J usage is TRBJ1-2, with a possible D match to TRBD1 (5 bases). Trimming removed 0 bases from V and 4 bases from J, with 10 bases in between. The CDR3 has 14 residues. Germline V lookup: CDR1 SGHRS, CDR2 YFSETQ. The CDR3 DNA follows: TGCGCCAGCAGCTTGGCCGTTGGGACCTATGGCTACACCTTC. Amino acids: CASSLAVGTYGYTF.

The V call is TRBV6-2 or TRBV6-3, the J call TRBJ2-3; a possible D gene is TRBD1 (5 bases). Looked up from germline, CDR1 is MNHEY and CDR2 is SVGEGT. The CDR3 has 15 amino acids. V shed 6 bases and J shed 5 bases, with 18 bases lying between them. In nucleotides, the CDR3 is TGTGCCAGCAGCCGACCACCGACAGCGCTAGATACGCAGTATTTT. It codes for CASSRPPTALDTQYF.

This clone has only a few counts. The sample has other DNA sequences that encode this CDR3 too. The CDR3 DNA is TGTGCCAGCAGCCCTAGCGGACGCACAGATACGCAGTATTTT. Translation: CASSPSGRTDTQYF. The chain employs TRBV7-2 and TRBJ2-3, with 7 bases lining up with TRBD2. The CDR3 sequence is 14 residues long. The V segment lost 5 bases and the J segment 1 base; nucleotides outside the gene matches: 3. The germline gives CDR1 SGHTA, CDR2 FQGNSA.

The chain recombines TRBV28 with TRBJ1-2; 7 bases are shared with TRBD1. With 6 bases clipped from V and 7 bases from J, the junction kept 11 bases outside the gene matches. Germline V gene lookup returns CDR1 MDHEN and CDR2 SYDVKM. There are 14 residues in the CDR3. CDR3 residues: CASRQQTGERGYTF. The DNA of the CDR3 is TGTGCCAGCAGGCAACAAACAGGGGAGCGTGGCTACACCTTC.

This clone has a handful of counts. The CDR3 spells CASSLTHRDTEAFF. The CDR3, as DNA: TGCGCCAGCAGCTTGACCCACAGGGATACTGAAGCTTTCTTT. The chain uses TRBV5-1 and TRBJ1-1, with D perhaps TRBD1 (6 bases). V lost 1 base and J lost 5, with 12 bases in between. This CDR3 comprises 14 residues. Per the germline V gene, CDR1 is SGHRS and CDR2 is YFSETQ.

This sequence joins TRBV2 and TRBJ1-6; possibly TRBD1 for D (5 bases). The CDR3 spans 15 residues. With 7 bases removed from V and 8 bases from J, the gap between germline ends came to 18 bases. Germline CDR1 SNHLY, CDR2 FYNNEI. The DNA for the CDR3 is TGTGCCAGCATTCAGGGTTTGGTCGGAGATTCACCCCTCCACTTT. Its protein product is CASIQGLVGDSPLHF.

V gene TRBV7-6 combines with J gene TRBJ2-1; TRBD1 aligns across 8 bases. The ends lost 4 bases at V and 0 bases at J; junction bases unmatched: 5. Germline CDR1 and CDR2: SGHVS and FNYEAQ. This CDR3 comprises 16 residues. The CDR3 spells CASSSGQASSYNEQFF. The DNA of the CDR3 is TGTGCCAGCAGCTCGGGACAGGCTAGCTCCTACAATGAGCAGTTCTTC.

The J gene is TRBJ2-2, the V gene TRBV7-2, with D perhaps TRBD1 or TRBD2 (7 bases each). The germline CDR1 and CDR2 sequences are SGHTA and FQGNSA. There are 16 residues in the CDR3. V shed 5 bases and J shed 5 bases, with 18 bases lying between them. Written as DNA, the CDR3 is TGTGCCAGCAGCCCCGTGGCAGGGGGAGGGACCGGGGAGCTGTTTTTT. Protein sequence: CASSPVAGGGTGELFF.

The gene calls are TRBV3-1 (or the pseudogene TRBV3-2) and TRBJ1-5, with unresolved D. Germline CDR1 reads LGHDT; CDR2 reads YNNKEL (reference sequence). This CDR3 is built from 15 residues. The V and J ends lost 0 bases and 5 bases respectively, with 11 bases between them. This CDR3 is CASSQDTQSYQPQHF. CDR3 DNA sequence: TGTGCCAGCAGCCAAGATACACAGAGCTATCAGCCCCAGCATTTT.

The chain employs TRBV19 and TRBJ1-2; D ambiguous. This CDR3 has 18 amino acids. Germline CDR1 reads LNHDA; CDR2 reads SQIVND (reference sequence). Trimming removed 3 bases from V and 2 bases from J, with 22 bases in between. The CDR3 loop is CASSIPWVSETGNYGYTF. DNA of the CDR3: TGTGCCAGTAGTATCCCGTGGGTAAGTGAGACCGGGAACTATGGCTACACCTTC.

The chain carries TRBV27 and TRBJ2-6, with TRBD1 matching over 8 bases. The CDR3 has 19 amino acids. The ends lost 5 bases at V and 2 bases at J; junction bases unmatched: 14. Germline V gene data show CDR1 as MNHEY and CDR2 as SMNVEV (reference sequence). CDR3 sequence reads: CASSIRFPTGATGANVLTF. The CDR3 nucleotides are TGTGCCAGCAGTATCAGATTTCCGACAGGGGCCACTGGGGCCAACGTCCTGACTTTC. Full variable domain (outside the CDR3, taken from reference TRBV27 and TRBJ2-6): EAQVTQNPRYLITVTGKKLTVTCSQNMNHEYMSWYRQDPGLGLRQIYYSMNVEVTDKGDVPEGYKVSRKEKRNFPLILESPSPNQTSLYFCASSIRFPTGATGANVLTFGAGSRLTVL.

This clone was counted a single time. The chain is built from TRBV18 and TRBJ2-7; D is perhaps TRBD2 (6 bases). This CDR3 contains 16 residues. Per the germline V gene, CDR1 is KGHSH and CDR2 is LQKENI. V dropped 2 bases and J dropped 1 base, with 15 bases sitting between them. CDR3 DNA: TGTGCCAGCTCACCATTACCCTCCGGGACTTCCTACGAGCAGTACTTC. Its translation: CASSPLPSGTSYEQYF.